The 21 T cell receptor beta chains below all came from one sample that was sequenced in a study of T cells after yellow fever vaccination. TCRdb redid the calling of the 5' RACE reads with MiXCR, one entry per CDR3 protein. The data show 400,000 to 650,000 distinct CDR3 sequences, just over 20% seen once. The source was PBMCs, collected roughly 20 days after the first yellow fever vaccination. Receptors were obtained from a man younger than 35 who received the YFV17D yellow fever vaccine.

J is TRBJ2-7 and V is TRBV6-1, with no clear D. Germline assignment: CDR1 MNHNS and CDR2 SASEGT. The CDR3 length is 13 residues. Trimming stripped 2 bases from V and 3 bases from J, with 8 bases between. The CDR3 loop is CASSERPDYEQYF. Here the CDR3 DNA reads TGTGCCAGCAGTGAAAGGCCCGACTACGAGCAGTACTTC.

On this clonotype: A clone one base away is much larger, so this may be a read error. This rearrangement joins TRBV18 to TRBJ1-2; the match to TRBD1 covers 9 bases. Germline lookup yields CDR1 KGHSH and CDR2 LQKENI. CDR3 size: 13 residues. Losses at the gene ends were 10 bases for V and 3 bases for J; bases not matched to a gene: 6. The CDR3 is CAIGRQGDYGYTF. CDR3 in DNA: TGTGCCATCGGTCGACAGGGGGACTATGGCTACACCTTC.

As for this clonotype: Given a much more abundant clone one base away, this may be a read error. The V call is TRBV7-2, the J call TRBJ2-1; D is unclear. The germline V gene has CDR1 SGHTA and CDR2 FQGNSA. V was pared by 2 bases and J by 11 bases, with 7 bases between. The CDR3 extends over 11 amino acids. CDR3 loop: CASSLRNKQFF. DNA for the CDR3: TGTGCCAGCAGCTTAAGGAATAAGCAGTTCTTC.

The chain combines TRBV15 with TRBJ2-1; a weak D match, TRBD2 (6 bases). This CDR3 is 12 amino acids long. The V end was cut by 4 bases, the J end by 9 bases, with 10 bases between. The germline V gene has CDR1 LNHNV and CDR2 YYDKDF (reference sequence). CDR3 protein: CATSKLAGEQFF. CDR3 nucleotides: TGTGCCACCAGCAAACTAGCTGGTGAGCAGTTCTTC. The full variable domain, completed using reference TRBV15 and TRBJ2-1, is DAMVIQNPRYQVTQFGKPVTLSCSQTLNHNVMYWYQQKSSQAPKLLFHYYDKDFNNEADTPDNFQSRRPNTSFCFLDIRSPGLGDTAMYLCATSKLAGEQFFGPGTRLTVL.

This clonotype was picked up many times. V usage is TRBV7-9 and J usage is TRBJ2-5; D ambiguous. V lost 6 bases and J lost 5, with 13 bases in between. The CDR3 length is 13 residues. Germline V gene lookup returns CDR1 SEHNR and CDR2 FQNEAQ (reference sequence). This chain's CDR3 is CASSLSGAETQYF. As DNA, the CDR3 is TGTGCCAGCAGTTTATCCGGAGCTGAGACCCAGTACTTC.

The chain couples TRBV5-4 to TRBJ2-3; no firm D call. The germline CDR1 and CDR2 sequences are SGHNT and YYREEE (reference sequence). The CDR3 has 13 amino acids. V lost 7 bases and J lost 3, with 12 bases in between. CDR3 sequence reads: CASRSTRTDTQYF. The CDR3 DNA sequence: TGTGCCAGCCGCTCCACAAGAACAGATACGCAGTATTTT.

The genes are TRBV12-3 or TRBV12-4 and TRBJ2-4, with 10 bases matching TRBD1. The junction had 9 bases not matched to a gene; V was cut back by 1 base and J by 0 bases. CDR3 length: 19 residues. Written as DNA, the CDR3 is TGTGCCAGCAGTTTAGGGAGACAGGGGGCTTTCTTAGCCAAAAACATTCAGTACTTC. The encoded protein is CASSLGRQGAFLAKNIQYF.

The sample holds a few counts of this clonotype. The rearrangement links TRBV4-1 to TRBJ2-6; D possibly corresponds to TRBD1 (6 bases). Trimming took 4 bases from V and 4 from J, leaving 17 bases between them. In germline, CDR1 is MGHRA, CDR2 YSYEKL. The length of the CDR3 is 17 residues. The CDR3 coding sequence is TGCGCCAGCAGCCCGGGCCAGGGGAGATCAGGGGCCAACGTCCTGACTTTC. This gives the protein CASSPGQGRSGANVLTF.

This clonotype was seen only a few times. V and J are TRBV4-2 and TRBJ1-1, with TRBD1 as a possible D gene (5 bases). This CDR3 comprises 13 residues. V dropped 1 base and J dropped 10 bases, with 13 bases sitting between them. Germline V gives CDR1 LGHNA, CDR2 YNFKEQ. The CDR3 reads CASSQGVPGAAFF. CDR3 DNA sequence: TGTGCCAGCAGCCAAGGCGTCCCCGGGGCAGCTTTCTTT.

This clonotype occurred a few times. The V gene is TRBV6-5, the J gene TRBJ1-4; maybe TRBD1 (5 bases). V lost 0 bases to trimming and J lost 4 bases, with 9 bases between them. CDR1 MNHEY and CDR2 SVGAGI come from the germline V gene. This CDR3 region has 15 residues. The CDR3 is CASSYSTVDNEKLFF. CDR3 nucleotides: TGTGCCAGCAGTTACTCGACAGTGGATAATGAAAAACTGTTTTTT.

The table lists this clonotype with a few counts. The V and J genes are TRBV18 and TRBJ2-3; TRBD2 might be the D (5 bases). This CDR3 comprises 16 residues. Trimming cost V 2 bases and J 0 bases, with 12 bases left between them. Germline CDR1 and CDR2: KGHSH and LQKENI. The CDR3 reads CASSPTGISSTDTQYF. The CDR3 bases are TGTGCCAGCTCACCAACGGGGATATCTAGCACAGATACGCAGTATTTT.

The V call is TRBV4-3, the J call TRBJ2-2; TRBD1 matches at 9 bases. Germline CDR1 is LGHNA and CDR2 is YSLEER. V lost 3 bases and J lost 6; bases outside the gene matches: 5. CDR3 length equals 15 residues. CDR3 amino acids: CASSQSDRGSGELFF. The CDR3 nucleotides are TGCGCCAGCAGCCAGAGCGACAGGGGGTCCGGGGAGCTGTTTTTT.

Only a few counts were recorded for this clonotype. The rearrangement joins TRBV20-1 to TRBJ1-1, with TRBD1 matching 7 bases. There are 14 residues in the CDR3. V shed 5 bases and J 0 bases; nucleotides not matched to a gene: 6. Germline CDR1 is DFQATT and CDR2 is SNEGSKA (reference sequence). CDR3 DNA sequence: TGCAGTGCTGGTATGGGACAGTTGAACACTGAAGCTTTCTTT. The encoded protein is CSAGMGQLNTEAFF.

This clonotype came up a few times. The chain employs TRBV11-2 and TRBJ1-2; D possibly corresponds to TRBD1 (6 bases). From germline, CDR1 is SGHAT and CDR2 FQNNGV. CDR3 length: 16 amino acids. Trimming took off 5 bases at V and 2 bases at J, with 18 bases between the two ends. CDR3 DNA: TGTGCCAGCAGCCATCTAAGGGGGAGTGGGAACTATGGCTACACCTTC. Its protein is CASSHLRGSGNYGYTF.

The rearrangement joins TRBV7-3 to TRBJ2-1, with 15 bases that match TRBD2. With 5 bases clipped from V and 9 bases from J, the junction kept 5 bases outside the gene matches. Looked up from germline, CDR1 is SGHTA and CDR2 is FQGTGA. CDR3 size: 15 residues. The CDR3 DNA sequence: TGTGCCAGCAGCCCTGGGACTAGCGGGGGGCCTGAGCAGTTCTTC. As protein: CASSPGTSGGPEQFF.

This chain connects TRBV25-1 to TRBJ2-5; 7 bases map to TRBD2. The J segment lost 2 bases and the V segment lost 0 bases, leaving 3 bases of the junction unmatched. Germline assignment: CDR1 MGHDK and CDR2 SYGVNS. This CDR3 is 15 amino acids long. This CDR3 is CASSEYGRAQETQYF. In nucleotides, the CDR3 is TGTGCCAGCAGTGAATATGGGAGGGCACAAGAGACCCAGTACTTC.

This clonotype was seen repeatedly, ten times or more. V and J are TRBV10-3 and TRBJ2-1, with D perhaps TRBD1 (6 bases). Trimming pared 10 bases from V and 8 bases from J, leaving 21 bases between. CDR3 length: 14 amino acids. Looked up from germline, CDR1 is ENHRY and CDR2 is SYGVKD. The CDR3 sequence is CATSYRDNLDEQFF. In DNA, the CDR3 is TGTGCCACGTCTTACAGGGATAATTTGGATGAGCAGTTCTTC.

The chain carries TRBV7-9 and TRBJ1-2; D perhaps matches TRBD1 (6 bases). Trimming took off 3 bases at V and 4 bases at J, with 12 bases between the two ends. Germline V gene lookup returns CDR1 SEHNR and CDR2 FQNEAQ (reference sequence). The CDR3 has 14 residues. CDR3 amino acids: CASSFGGALYGYTF. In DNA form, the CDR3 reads TGTGCCAGCAGCTTCGGGGGGGCGCTCTATGGCTACACCTTC.

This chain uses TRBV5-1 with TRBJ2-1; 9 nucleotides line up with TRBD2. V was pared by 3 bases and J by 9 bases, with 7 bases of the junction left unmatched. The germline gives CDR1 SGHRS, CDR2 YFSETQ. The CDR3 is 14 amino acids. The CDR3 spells CASSSGTSSAEQFF. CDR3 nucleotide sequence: TGCGCCAGCAGCTCCGGGACTAGCTCGGCTGAGCAGTTCTTC.

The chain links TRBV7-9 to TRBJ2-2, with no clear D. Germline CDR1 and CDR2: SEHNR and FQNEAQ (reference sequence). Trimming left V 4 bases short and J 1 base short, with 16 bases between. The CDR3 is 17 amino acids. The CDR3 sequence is CASSSNGAGRNTGELFF. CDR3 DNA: TGTGCCAGCAGCTCAAACGGTGCAGGACGGAACACCGGGGAGCTGTTTTTT.

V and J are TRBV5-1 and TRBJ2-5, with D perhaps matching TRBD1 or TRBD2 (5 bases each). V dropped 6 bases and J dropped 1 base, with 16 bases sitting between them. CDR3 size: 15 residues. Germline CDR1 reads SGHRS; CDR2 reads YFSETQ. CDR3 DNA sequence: TGCGCCAGCAATAATTTTGGGGGAACCCAAGAGACCCAGTACTTC. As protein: CASNNFGGTQETQYF.